These 22 T cell receptor beta chains originate from one sample sequenced in a study of regulatory T cells in long-lasting Graves disease. Combining iRepertoire HTBI primers with Arm-PCR of CDR3 regions, the authors built TCR beta libraries. TCRdb used MiXCR to reprocess the multiplex PCR reads, holding one entry per CDR3 protein. The sample lists a few hundred thousand distinct CDR3 sequences; roughly a fifth were seen once. As for time point: newly diagnosed GD, antithyroid drugs for less than 3 months. Generation of the TCR library employed RNA extracted from PBMCs. The data were also submitted as part of a second study, on T cells in Graves' hyperthyroidism and ophthalmopathy.

The specimen was peripheral blood mononuclear cells (PBMCs), collected at new diagnosis, from a patient treated with antithyroid drugs. The receptors derive from a woman under 40 with Graves disease.

Many counts were recorded for this clonotype. This sequence joins TRBV10-3 and TRBJ2-7; D is perhaps TRBD2 (5 bases). The CDR3 runs to 15 residues. The germline V gene encodes CDR1 ENHRY and CDR2 SYGVKD. Trimming took 3 bases from V and 0 from J, leaving 12 bases between them. The DNA of the CDR3 is TGTGCCATCAGTGAACCGGGATCCAGCTCCTACGAGCAGTACTTC. Its translation: CAISEPGSSSYEQYF.

The chain recombines TRBV20-1 with TRBJ1-6, with D perhaps matching TRBD1 (6 bases). Looked up from germline, CDR1 is DFQATT and CDR2 is SNEGSKA (reference sequence). Trimming removed 1 base from V and 6 bases from J, with 16 bases in between. CDR3 length: 16 amino acids. CDR3 DNA sequence: TGCAGTGCTAGAGTTCCGGGGGGGGGCGGTAATTCACCCCTCCACTTT. It is translated as CSARVPGGGGNSPLHF.

This clonotype came up many times. J is TRBJ1-4 and V is TRBV11-2; D unresolved. Germline V CDR1 and CDR2: SGHAT, FQNNGV. Trimming removed 6 bases from V and 3 bases from J, with 8 bases in between. The CDR3 covers 13 residues. The CDR3 protein is CASREDPNEKLFF. Written as DNA, the CDR3 is TGTGCCAGCAGGGAGGATCCTAATGAAAAACTGTTTTTT.

There are many counts of this clonotype. The V call is TRBV28, the J call TRBJ1-6, with a possible D match to TRBD1 (6 bases). The V gene's germline CDR1 is MDHEN and CDR2 SYDVKM. The CDR3 has 16 amino acids. V lost 9 bases to trimming and J lost 0 bases, with 15 bases between them. The CDR3 is CASRHRDNSYNSPLHF. CDR3 sequence (DNA): TGTGCCAGTCGGCACCGGGACAACTCCTATAATTCACCCCTCCACTTT.

The CDR3: CASRLMGDAARRGYTF. The CDR3 DNA follows: TGTGCCAGCAGGCTCATGGGGGACGCCGCCCGGAGAGGCTACACCTTC. The chain carries TRBV6-1 and TRBJ1-2; D is possibly TRBD1 (5 bases). Trimming left V 6 bases short and J 8 bases short, with 25 bases between. The CDR3 has 16 amino acids. Per the germline V gene, CDR1 is MNHNS and CDR2 is SASEGT.

This clonotype showed up many times. J is TRBJ2-7 and V is TRBV28; D may be TRBD2 (5 bases). V lost 3 bases and J lost 0, with 12 bases in between. The CDR3 is 15 amino acids. From germline, CDR1 is MDHEN and CDR2 SYDVKM. The CDR3 loop reads CASSFSGLASYEQYF. The CDR3 DNA reads TGTGCCAGCAGTTTTAGTGGGCTAGCCTCCTACGAGCAGTACTTC.

Many counts were recorded for this clonotype. The genes are TRBV6-1 and TRBJ1-5; TRBD1 is a possible D gene (5 bases). The CDR3 runs 13 residues. Germline assignment: CDR1 MNHNS and CDR2 SASEGT. Trimming pared 6 bases from V and 6 bases from J, leaving 12 bases between. The CDR3 is CASSVGRGQPQHF. The CDR3 DNA reads TGTGCCAGCAGCGTAGGTAGGGGTCAGCCCCAGCATTTT.

This chain joins TRBV6-1 and TRBJ2-1, with TRBD2 matching 8 bases. CDR3 length: 14 residues. From germline, CDR1 is MNHNS and CDR2 SASEGT. V trimming: 8 bases; J trimming: 7 bases; junction bases outside the gene matches: 10. CDR3 sequence (DNA): TGTGCCAGCCGGGCGGGGGGAGGGTGGAATGAGCAGTTCTTC. Translation gives CASRAGGGWNEQFF.

In this sample, this clonotype turned up once. The gene calls are TRBV12-3 or TRBV12-4 and TRBJ1-1; D gene uncertain. The CDR3 contains 13 residues. V lost 3 bases and J 4 bases, leaving 9 bases between the germline ends. CDR3 protein: CASSFGIGTEAFF. CDR3 DNA: TGTGCCAGCAGTTTTGGGATTGGCACTGAAGCTTTCTTT.

At least ten counts were recorded for this clonotype. V and J are TRBV6-2 or TRBV6-3 and TRBJ2-1; 10 bases are a match to TRBD2. Trimming cost V 6 bases and J 4 bases; bases outside gene matches: 6. CDR1 is MNHEY, CDR2 SVGEGT, per germline. The CDR3 is 15 amino acids. CDR3 sequence (DNA): TGTGCCAGCAGCAAAACTAGCGGGGAGTACAATGAGCAGTTCTTC. This gives the protein CASSKTSGEYNEQFF.

This clonotype occurred many times. CDR3: CASRRVGGNSYEQYF. CDR3 in DNA: TGCGCCAGCAGGCGGGTCGGCGGTAACTCCTACGAGCAGTACTTC. The chain has TRBV5-1 and TRBJ2-7, with a possible D match to TRBD2 (5 bases). Trimming left V 5 bases short and J 0 bases short, with 15 bases between. The CDR3 has 15 amino acids. The germline V gene encodes CDR1 SGHRS and CDR2 YFSETQ.

V usage is TRBV5-6 and J usage is TRBJ1-5, with TRBD1 identical over 10 bases. This CDR3 spans 16 amino acids. The V segment lost 1 base and the J segment 7 bases; nucleotides outside the gene matches: 8. CDR1 SGHDT and CDR2 YYEEEE come from the germline V gene. The CDR3 DNA follows: TGTGCCAGCAGCTTGAGGGGACAGGGGATCCGGCAGCCCCAGCATTTT. Translating it yields CASSLRGQGIRQPQHF.

This clonotype was detected many times. V gene TRBV20-1 combines with J gene TRBJ1-4; D might be TRBD1 (6 bases). The V gene's germline CDR1 is DFQATT and CDR2 SNEGSKA (reference sequence). The V and J ends lost 5 bases and 5 bases respectively, with 12 bases between them. The CDR3 is 13 amino acids. DNA for the CDR3: TGCAGTGCTGGCAAGGGGGGGAATGAAAAACTGTTTTTT. Translation: CSAGKGGNEKLFF.

This clonotype showed up many times. This rearrangement joins TRBV12-3 or TRBV12-4 to TRBJ1-2; D is ambiguous. This CDR3 has 12 amino acids. The V end lost 6 bases, the J end lost 8 bases, and 13 bases lay between the germline ends. Here the CDR3 DNA reads TGTGCCAGCAGGGATCGGGGTAACGGCTACACCTTC. It specifies CASRDRGNGYTF.

This clonotype was counted many times. The chain joins TRBV2 to TRBJ1-5; D is unresolved. With 3 bases removed from V and 3 bases from J, the gap between germline ends came to 9 bases. The CDR3 loop spans 14 amino acids. Germline-derived CDR1 and CDR2 are SNHLY and FYNNEI. The CDR3 DNA reads TGTGCCAGCAGTGACAGCTACCCCAATCAGCCCCAGCATTTT. Its protein is CASSDSYPNQPQHF.

The table lists this clonotype with many counts. This chain uses TRBV3-1 with TRBJ1-6; the D gene is possibly TRBD1 (5 bases). Germline V gene data show CDR1 as LGHDT and CDR2 as YNNKEL (reference sequence). Trimming shortened V by 5 bases and J by 2 bases, and 16 bases separated the two germline ends. The CDR3 is 17 residues long. CDR3 coding DNA: TGTGCCAGCAGCTCAAGGCAGGGAGGTACCTATAATTCACCCCTCCACTTT. Translated: CASSSRQGGTYNSPLHF.

The chain is built from TRBV5-1 and TRBJ2-1; 11 bases agree with TRBD2. The CDR3 extends over 15 amino acids. Germline V gene sequence: CDR1 SGHRS, CDR2 YFSETQ. Trimming took 0 bases from V and 10 from J; bases not matched to a gene: 6. The CDR3 reads CASSLGLAGSWEQFF. Written as DNA, the CDR3 is TGCGCCAGCAGCTTGGGACTAGCGGGATCATGGGAGCAGTTCTTC.

The sample holds many counts of this clonotype. The chain joins TRBV28 to TRBJ2-7; TRBD2 matches 8 bases. The CDR3 runs to 17 residues. In germline, CDR1 is MDHEN, CDR2 SYDVKM. Trimming cost V 4 bases and J 4 bases; bases outside gene matches: 15. CDR3 DNA sequence: TGTGCCAGCAGTTCCCGGATCGGTCGGGGGGGGGGATACGAGCAGTACTTC. Its translation is CASSSRIGRGGGYEQYF.

This clonotype was observed a handful of times. The chain carries TRBV13 and TRBJ2-1, with 7 bases that match TRBD2. Germline V gene sequence: CDR1 PRHDT, CDR2 FYEKMQ (reference sequence). This CDR3 spans 14 amino acids. V shed 5 bases and J 4 bases; nucleotides not matched to a gene: 5. CDR3 DNA: TGTGCCAGCAGCGCAGCGGGGTCATACAATGAGCAGTTCTTC. Its translation: CASSAAGSYNEQFF.

The table lists this clonotype with many counts. The chain is built from TRBV4-1 and TRBJ2-5; no firm D call. The CDR3 length is 14 residues. Deletions cut 4 bases from V and 3 bases from J, with 12 bases between. Germline V CDR1 and CDR2: MGHRA, YSYEKL. The DNA for the CDR3 is TGCGCCAGCAGCCCACAAGACAAGAAAGAGACCCAGTACTTC. Translation: CASSPQDKKETQYF.

CDR3 protein: CASSQDLISGNSNQPQHF. The CDR3 bases are TGTGCCAGCAGCCAAGACTTAATATCGGGGAACAGCAATCAGCCCCAGCATTTT. The gene calls are TRBV3-1 and TRBJ1-5; no firm D call. The CDR3 spans 18 residues. Per the germline V gene, CDR1 is LGHDT and CDR2 is YNNKEL (reference sequence). V was trimmed by 0 bases and J by 1 base, leaving 16 bases between them.

Many counts were recorded for this clonotype. The J gene is TRBJ2-7, the V gene TRBV28, with D tentatively TRBD2 (6 bases). This CDR3 spans 16 amino acids. CDR1 MDHEN and CDR2 SYDVKM come from the germline V gene. V was shortened by 5 bases and J by 5 bases, with 22 bases between the two germline ends. CDR3: CASSGGWRAFRHEQYF. The CDR3 nucleotides are TGTGCCAGCAGTGGCGGCTGGAGGGCCTTTCGACACGAGCAGTACTTC.